The 32 T cell receptor beta chains listed next were all sequenced from one sample in a study of T cell responses to AZD1222 COVID-19 vaccine. Assay: immunoSEQ multiplex PCR; the TCRdb copy retains only in-frame clones and omits some. The sample lists some 99,000 clones, approximately 84% seen once, with 11% to 15% in the top ten. Sample: peripheral blood, taken 28 days after the second AZD1222 dose. The origin of the receptors is an adult who received the AZD1222 COVID-19 vaccine.

The gene calls are TRBV3-1 (or the pseudogene TRBV3-2) and TRBJ2-7, with 10 positions matching TRBD2. CDR3 length equals 15 residues. Germline lookup yields CDR1 LGHDT and CDR2 YNNKEL (reference sequence). Germline trimming cut 1 base from V and 1 base from J; bases unmatched to any gene: 1. The CDR3: CASSQAAGGSYEQYF. As DNA, the CDR3 is TGTGCCAGCAGCCAAGCAGCGGGAGGGTCCTACGAGCAGTACTTC.

The genes are TRBV3-1 (or the pseudogene TRBV3-2) and TRBJ2-3, with D unclear. The V and J ends lost 1 base and 0 bases respectively, with 8 bases between them. This CDR3 spans 15 amino acids. Germline lookup yields CDR1 LGHDT and CDR2 YNNKEL (reference sequence). For the CDR3, the DNA is TGTGCCAGCAGCCAAGCATCCCCTAGCACAGATACGCAGTATTTT. It specifies CASSQASPSTDTQYF.

This clone has just a few counts. V gene TRBV19 combines with J gene TRBJ2-6, with TRBD1 matching over 10 bases. This CDR3 spans 17 amino acids. Unmatched junction bases numbered 6, after V lost 4 bases and J lost 3 bases. In germline, CDR1 is LNHDA, CDR2 SQIVND (reference sequence). The CDR3 region has the DNA TGTGCCAGTAGTAACCCGGGACAGGGGTTTGGGGCCAACGTCCTGACTTTC. This encodes CASSNPGQGFGANVLTF. Supplemented by reference TRBV19 and TRBJ2-6, the full variable domain reads DGGITQSPKYLFRKEGQNVTLSCEQNLNHDAMYWYRQDPGQGLRLIYYSQIVNDFQKGDIAEGYSVSREKKESFPLTVTSAQKNPTAFYLCASSNPGQGFGANVLTFGAGSRLTVL.

This chain joins TRBV28 and TRBJ2-1; D unclear. The CDR3 contains 12 residues. V lost 2 bases to trimming and J lost 9 bases, with 8 bases between them. The germline gives CDR1 MDHEN, CDR2 SYDVKM. CDR3 sequence reads: CASSLRWGEQFF. The CDR3, as DNA: TGTGCCAGCAGTTTAAGATGGGGTGAGCAGTTCTTC.

The J gene is TRBJ2-1, the V gene TRBV6-5; D might be TRBD2 (5 bases). Germline loops: CDR1 MNHEY, CDR2 SVGAGI. The CDR3 consists of 13 residues. Trimming pared 2 bases from V and 7 bases from J, leaving 9 bases between. CDR3 bases: TGTGCCAGCAGTTACCGTCTAGCTAATGAGCAGTTCTTC. Translated: CASSYRLANEQFF.

The V gene is TRBV7-9, the J gene TRBJ1-5; D is ambiguous. Germline lookup yields CDR1 SEHNR and CDR2 FQNEAQ (reference sequence). The V end was cut by 0 bases, the J end by 1 base, with 7 bases between. This CDR3 region has 15 residues. This CDR3 is CASSLAGQSNQPQHF. Here the CDR3 DNA reads TGTGCCAGCAGCTTAGCCGGGCAGAGCAATCAGCCCCAGCATTTT.

The rearrangement links TRBV10-3 to TRBJ2-1; 10 bases line up with TRBD2. V gave up 10 bases and J gave up 3 bases; unmatched junction bases: 6. The CDR3 contains 14 residues. Germline lookup yields CDR1 ENHRY and CDR2 SYGVKD. For the CDR3, the DNA is TGTGCCACAGATAGCGGGGGGAGCTACAATGAGCAGTTCTTC. Its protein is CATDSGGSYNEQFF.

This chain links TRBV7-9 with TRBJ2-7; possibly TRBD1 for D (6 bases). CDR1 and CDR2 from the germline V gene are SEHNR and FQNEAQ (reference sequence). The V and J ends lost 6 bases and 6 bases respectively, with 21 bases between them. The CDR3 is 15 amino acids. The DNA of the CDR3 is TGTGCCAGCAGTCCGACAGGCCAGGCCCTGGGCGAGCAGTACTTC. Its translation is CASSPTGQALGEQYF. The variable domain in full, completed from reference TRBV7-9 and TRBJ2-7, reads DTGVSQNPRHKITKRGQNVTFRCDPISEHNRLYWYRQTLGQGPEFLTYFQNEAQLEKSRLLSDRFSAERPKGSFSTLEIQRTEQGDSAMYLCASSPTGQALGEQYFGPGTRLTVT.

This clone was detected only a few times. The chain has TRBV4-3 and TRBJ2-6; 12 nucleotides align to TRBD2. CDR1 is LGHNA, CDR2 YSLEER, per germline. After removal of 5 bases from V and 0 bases from J, the junction contained 17 bases not matched to a gene. This CDR3 spans 22 amino acids. CDR3 coding DNA: TGCGCCAGCAGCTTTTGGACTAGCGGGATCGAAGGAGGGGGCTCTGGGGCCAACGTCCTGACTTTC. It translates to CASSFWTSGIEGGGSGANVLTF.

This chain connects TRBV10-3 to TRBJ2-5; TRBD1 matches 9 bases. The V gene's germline CDR1 is ENHRY and CDR2 SYGVKD. The CDR3 runs to 13 residues. J gave up 5 bases and V 6 bases, and 4 bases lay outside the gene matches. The CDR3 sequence is CAIRGQGRETQYF. The CDR3 region has the DNA TGTGCCATCAGGGGACAGGGAAGGGAGACCCAGTACTTC.

The chain uses TRBV19 and TRBJ1-2, with D unresolved. In germline, CDR1 is LNHDA, CDR2 SQIVND (reference sequence). The CDR3 has 15 amino acids. V lost 7 bases, J lost 1 base, and 16 bases lay in between. The CDR3 loop reads CASTPASGLNYGYTF. CDR3 coding DNA: TGTGCCAGTACCCCCGCGTCGGGCCTTAACTATGGCTACACCTTC.

The chain employs TRBV4-3 and TRBJ2-1, with 8 nucleotides matching TRBD2. The CDR3 is made up of 17 amino acids. The V gene end was trimmed by 2 bases and the J gene end by 5 bases; junction bases not matched to a gene: 11. Germline V gene sequence: CDR1 LGHNA, CDR2 YSLEER. The CDR3 here is CASSQLIAGTMNNEQFF. CDR3 bases: TGCGCCAGCAGCCAACTAATAGCGGGGACGATGAACAATGAGCAGTTCTTC.

This clone was observed once. This sequence joins TRBV2 and TRBJ1-2, with a weak D call TRBD1 (6 bases). This CDR3 region has 13 residues. V shed 7 bases and J shed 7 bases, with 16 bases lying between them. Germline V gene data show CDR1 as SNHLY and CDR2 as FYNNEI. The CDR3: CASNPGARGGYTF. The CDR3 nucleotides are TGTGCCAGCAACCCGGGGGCGCGGGGTGGCTACACCTTC.

V usage is TRBV2 and J usage is TRBJ2-3; 7 bases fit TRBD2. This CDR3 has 15 residues. CDR1 and CDR2 from the germline V gene are SNHLY and FYNNEI. V was pared by 6 bases and J by 5 bases, with 11 bases of the junction left unmatched. The CDR3 is CASSPGTTAGDTQYF. The CDR3 DNA sequence: TGTGCCAGCAGCCCCGGGACTACGGCCGGAGATACGCAGTATTTT.

The CDR3 bases are TGTGCCAGCAGCCAAGATGTAGTCGGTTACGAGCAGTACTTC. It is translated as CASSQDVVGYEQYF. The chain recombines TRBV4-2 with TRBJ2-7; D remains ambiguous. Trimming cost V 0 bases and J 4 bases, with 10 bases left between them. Germline V gene data show CDR1 as LGHNA and CDR2 as YNFKEQ. The length of the CDR3 is 14 residues.

For this clone: The DNA is left out, because the CDR3 cannot be placed on it with certainty; the CDR3 is given as TCRdb lists it. This chain links TRBV12-2 with TRBJ2-3; the table's TRBD2 call for D was not verified on the DNA. TRBV12-2 is flagged as a pseudogene. The CDR3 is 16 amino acids in total, end residues counted. CDR3 in amino acids: CAHPFAGGTLSDTQYF.

The V gene is TRBV6-5, the J gene TRBJ2-7, with D perhaps matching TRBD1 (6 bases). Looked up from germline, CDR1 is MNHEY and CDR2 is SVGAGI. The CDR3 runs 14 residues. Trimming took 2 bases from V and 2 from J, leaving 10 bases between them. This chain's CDR3 is CASSYERTAYEQYF. The CDR3 DNA follows: TGTGCCAGCAGTTACGAAAGGACAGCCTACGAGCAGTACTTC.

This clone was picked up a small number of times. V usage is TRBV12-3 or TRBV12-4 and J usage is TRBJ1-2, with D possibly matching TRBD1 (5 bases). The germline V and J ends were trimmed by 0 bases and 11 bases, with 13 bases remaining between them. This CDR3 is built from 13 residues. The CDR3 loop reads CASSLASGRVYTF. The CDR3 DNA reads TGTGCCAGCAGTTTAGCCTCCGGCAGGGTGTACACCTTC.

The V call is TRBV19, the J call TRBJ1-1; a weak D match, TRBD1 (5 bases). The CDR3 contains 13 residues. V was cut by 5 bases and J by 5 bases, with 12 bases left in between. Germline CDR1 reads LNHDA; CDR2 reads SQIVND (reference sequence). The CDR3 coding sequence is TGTGCCAGTAGTTCCCGTGGGGGGACTGAAGCTTTCTTT. It specifies CASSSRGGTEAFF.

This chain joins TRBV12-3 or TRBV12-4 and TRBJ1-2; no definite D call. This CDR3 comprises 13 residues. V was clipped by 2 bases and J by 3 bases, with 7 bases between them. The CDR3, as DNA: TGTGCCAGCAGTTTACAGAACTACTATGGCTACACCTTC. It specifies CASSLQNYYGYTF.

This chain uses TRBV5-4 with TRBJ2-7, with TRBD2 matching 12 bases. The CDR3 runs 17 residues. With 0 bases clipped from V and 5 bases from J, the junction kept 9 bases outside the gene matches. CDR1 is SGHNT and CDR2 is YYREEE in the germline V gene (reference sequence). For the CDR3, the DNA is TGTGCCAGCAGCTTGGTGCCGACTAGCGGGAGAACACACGAGCAGTACTTC. It translates to CASSLVPTSGRTHEQYF. Combining the CDR3 with reference TRBV5-4 and TRBJ2-7 gives the whole variable domain ETGVTQSPTHLIKTRGQQVTLRCSSQSGHNTVSWYQQALGQGPQFIFQYYREEENGRGNFPPRFSGLQFPNYSSELNVNALELDDSALYLCASSLVPTSGRTHEQYFGPGTRLTVT.

This chain joins TRBV4-1 and TRBJ1-6; no reliable D call. CDR1 and CDR2 (germline): MGHRA, YSYEKL. Between the trimmed V and J ends, which lost 1 base and 5 bases, there was a span of 9 bases. The CDR3 runs to 15 residues. The CDR3 loop is CASSQVNADNSPLHF. As DNA, the CDR3 is TGCGCCAGCAGCCAAGTAAATGCGGATAATTCACCCCTCCACTTT.

The chain recombines TRBV11-2 with TRBJ2-7, with 8 bases identical to TRBD2. V shed 6 bases, J shed 6 bases, and the junction held 7 bases outside the gene matches. The length of the CDR3 is 13 residues. Looked up from germline, CDR1 is SGHAT and CDR2 is FQNNGV. CDR3: CASSNGLALEQYF. DNA for the CDR3: TGTGCCAGCAGTAATGGACTAGCCCTCGAGCAGTACTTC.

V and J are TRBV10-2 and TRBJ2-2, with 10 bases lining up with TRBD2. The CDR3 covers 17 residues. J gave up 3 bases and V 0 bases, and 4 bases lay outside the gene matches. The germline V gene has CDR1 WSHSY and CDR2 SAAADI. This CDR3 is CASSESGLAGDTGELFF. As DNA, the CDR3 is TGCGCCAGCAGTGAGTCTGGTCTAGCGGGGGACACCGGGGAGCTGTTTTTT.

The genes are TRBV9 and TRBJ1-1; 9 bases are a match to TRBD1. V lost 1 base, J lost 11 bases, and 6 bases stayed unmatched. The CDR3 runs to 13 residues. Germline V gene sequence: CDR1 SGDLS, CDR2 YYNGEE. CDR3 DNA: TGTGCCAGCAGCGTATCCGGGACAGGGAGGGCTTTCTTT. Translating it yields CASSVSGTGRAFF.

This rearrangement joins TRBV5-4 to TRBJ1-3; tentative D call: TRBD1 (6 bases). V was shortened by 1 base and J by 0 bases, with 20 bases between the two germline ends. Per germline, CDR1 SGHNT and CDR2 YYREEE (reference sequence). The CDR3 totals 19 residues. The CDR3 protein is CASSLSAGKQGSSGNTIYF. CDR3 coding DNA: TGTGCCAGCAGCTTGTCGGCAGGGAAACAGGGCAGCTCTGGAAACACCATATATTTT.

The chain is built from TRBV9 and TRBJ2-3, with TRBD2 matching 9 bases. V was clipped by 0 bases and J by 8 bases; unmatched bases: 10. The CDR3 has 16 amino acids. Germline V CDR1 and CDR2: SGDLS, YYNGEE. CDR3 sequence reads: CASSVGGGTSSGTQYF. CDR3 DNA: TGTGCCAGCAGCGTAGGAGGAGGGACTAGCTCCGGTACGCAGTATTTT. The complete variable domain, with remaining parts taken from reference TRBV9 and TRBJ2-3, reads DSGVTQTPKHLITATGQRVTLRCSPRSGDLSVYWYQQSLDQGLQFLIQYYNGEERAKGNILERFSAQQFPDLHSELNLSSLELGDSALYFCASSVGGGTSSGTQYFGPGTRLTVL.

This chain uses TRBV5-6 with TRBJ1-1; D is ambiguous. Germline loops: CDR1 SGHDT, CDR2 YYEEEE. This CDR3 has 13 amino acids. The V gene lost 4 bases and the J gene lost 6 bases, with 13 bases spanning the gap. The CDR3 coding sequence is TGTGCCAGCAGCCCTCACAGATTCTCTGAAGCTTTCTTT. It translates to CASSPHRFSEAFF.

This chain links TRBV28 with TRBJ2-2; tentatively, D is TRBD1 (5 bases). This CDR3 spans 16 amino acids. Trimming cost V 4 bases and J 6 bases, with 18 bases left between them. Germline CDR1 MDHEN, CDR2 SYDVKM. The CDR3 coding sequence is TGTGCCAGCAGTTCCCACAGACGCCCCAGGGCCGGGGAGCTGTTTTTT. Its translation is CASSSHRRPRAGELFF.

The rearrangement joins TRBV18 to TRBJ2-5, with D perhaps matching TRBD1 or TRBD2 (7 bases each). V was pared by 3 bases and J by 14 bases, with 25 bases between. The CDR3 spans 15 residues. Looked up from germline, CDR1 is KGHSH and CDR2 is LQKENI. CDR3 sequence: CASSPPSTGRDSQYF. The CDR3 region has the DNA TGTGCCAGCTCACCGCCCTCGACAGGGAGGGACTCTCAATACTTC.

The V call is TRBV7-9, the J call TRBJ1-1, with 8 bases matching TRBD1. There are 17 residues in the CDR3. Losses at the gene ends were 4 bases for V and 1 base for J; bases not matched to a gene: 11. Germline V gene lookup returns CDR1 SEHNR and CDR2 FQNEAQ (reference sequence). CDR3 sequence reads: CASSSVYGTGENTEAFF. The CDR3 nucleotides are TGTGCCAGCAGCTCCGTTTATGGGACAGGTGAGAACACTGAAGCTTTCTTT.

This chain connects TRBV7-2 to TRBJ1-1, with D perhaps TRBD1 (5 bases). CDR1 SGHTA and CDR2 FQGNSA come from the germline V gene. V was pared by 3 bases and J by 1 base, with 9 bases between. The CDR3 totals 14 residues. The CDR3 reads CASSFGAPNTEAFF. The DNA for the CDR3 is TGTGCCAGCAGCTTCGGGGCCCCGAACACTGAAGCTTTCTTT.